These T cell receptor beta chains were read from a single sample in a study of blood T cell repertoires in COVID-19. TCRdb's copy holds only in-frame clones and misses some; the assay was immunoSEQ multiplex PCR. The sample records 150,000 or so clones, roughly 88% being singletons. Sequenced material: PBMCs or T cells enriched from blood (not recorded which). All receptors derive from a woman aged 55-70 years who had recovered from COVID-19. The CDR3 runs from the conserved cysteine through the conserved F or W. D genes are given only for firm matches. Not all rows give a size; the values are once, few, many and, for expanded clones, a class.

>.|TRBJ2-2|TRBV5-1|.
TGCGCCAGCAGCTTGGGTCAGGGTACCACCGGGGAGCTGTTTTTT
CASSLGQGTTGELFF
>.|TRBJ1-3|TRBV9|.
TGTGCCAGCAGCGTCCTTTGGGAGCCATTCTCTGGAAACACCATATATTTT
CASSVLWEPFSGNTIYF
>once|TRBJ1-2|TRBV30|.
TGTGCCCTCCGGCTTTCGGGGGTTGGCTACACCTTC
CALRLSGVGYTF
>.|TRBJ1-2|TRBV7-2|TRBD1
TGTGCCAGCAGCATATGGGAGACAGGGCGAGAGGGCTGGTCTGGCTACACCTTC
CASSIWETGREGWSGYTF
>.|TRBJ2-1|TRBV29-1|.
TGCAGCGCTAAATTAGACAATGAGCAGTTCTTC
CSAKLDNEQFF
>.|TRBJ1-4|TRBV30|.
TGTGCCGGTTACACAACTAATGAAAAACTGTTTTTT
CAGYTTNEKLFF
>.|TRBJ1-1|TRBV28|.
TGTGCCAGCAGTCAGTCCAGTGTGGGGGCGGCTGAAGCTTTCTTT
CASSQSSVGAAEAFF
>once|TRBJ2-6|TRBV3-1/TRBV3-2|.
TGTGCCAGCAGCCAAGTAAATGGCAGGGGCGCTGGGGCCAACGTCCTGACTTTC
CASSQVNGRGAGANVLTF
>.|TRBJ2-3|TRBV6-5|.
TGTGCCAGCTGGGGGGGCCGTACAGATACGCAGTATTTT
CASWGGRTDTQYF
>.|TRBJ2-1|TRBV6-6|.
TGTGCCAGCAGTCCGGGACAAGTGAACTACAATGAGCAGTTCTTC
CASSPGQVNYNEQFF
>.|TRBJ1-3|TRBV6-5|.
TGTGCCAGCAGTTACTCACGGGGGTTCGGAAACACCATATATTTT
CASSYSRGFGNTIYF
>once|TRBJ2-7|TRBV4-1|TRBD2
TGCGCCAGCAGCCCGGATAGCGGGAGTCGGTCCTACGAGCAGTACTTC
CASSPDSGSRSYEQYF
>few|TRBJ1-4|TRBV5-1|TRBD1
TGCGCCAGCAGCTCCTCCGGGACAGGGAACGAAAAACTGTTTTTT
CASSSSGTGNEKLFF
>.|TRBJ1-5|TRBV7-8|.
TGTGCCAGCAGCAGTTTACAGGCCAATCAGCCCCAGCATTTT
CASSSLQANQPQHF
>.|TRBJ2-7|TRBV28|TRBD2
TGTGCCAGCAGTTTATATCGGACTAGCGGGATCCATGGGGTGCGGTACGAGCAGTACTTC
CASSLYRTSGIHGVRYEQYF
>.|TRBJ2-5|TRBV7-8|TRBD2
TGTGCCAGCAGCTTAGTCGAGGGACTAGCAGAGACCCAGTACTTC
CASSLVEGLAETQYF
>.|TRBJ2-7|TRBV28|.
TGTGCCAGCAGTCAGGGGCGCCCCGCCTACGAGCAGTACTTC
CASSQGRPAYEQYF
>few|TRBJ2-5|TRBV18|TRBD2
TGTGCCAGCTCACCACCGCGCGGGAGGGCCGGTATCGAAGAGACCCAGTACTTC
CASSPPRGRAGIEETQYF
>.|TRBJ2-7|TRBV7-9|.
TGTGCCAGCAGCTCCGGACTGACTTACGAGCAGTACTTC
CASSSGLTYEQYF
>.|TRBJ2-3|TRBV5-1|TRBD2
TGCGCCAGCAGCTTAGGGACTAGCGGGGGGGCCTTCACAGATACGCAGTATTTT
CASSLGTSGGAFTDTQYF
>.|TRBJ1-1|TRBV14|.
TGTGCCAGCGGGTGGGGGGTGAACACTGAAGCTTTCTTT
CASGWGVNTEAFF
>.|TRBJ2-1|TRBV9|.
TGTGCCAGCAGCGTAGAGGGGTATGAGCAGTTCTTC
CASSVEGYEQFF
>.|TRBJ2-7|TRBV5-1|.
TGCGCCAGCAGCTTTCTACTAGGCGAGCAGTACTTC
CASSFLLGEQYF
>.|TRBJ1-2|TRBV5-4|.
TGTGCCAGCGGCGTGGGGGGCGGTAACTATGGCTACACCTTC
CASGVGGGNYGYTF
>.|TRBJ1-2|TRBV10-3|.
TGTGCCATCAGTGGAGGGTTAGACGGCTACACCTTC
CAISGGLDGYTF
>.|TRBJ2-6|TRBV12-3/TRBV12-4|TRBD2
TGTGCCAGCAGTTTGCGGGAGACCAACGTCCTGACTTTC
CASSLRETNVLTF